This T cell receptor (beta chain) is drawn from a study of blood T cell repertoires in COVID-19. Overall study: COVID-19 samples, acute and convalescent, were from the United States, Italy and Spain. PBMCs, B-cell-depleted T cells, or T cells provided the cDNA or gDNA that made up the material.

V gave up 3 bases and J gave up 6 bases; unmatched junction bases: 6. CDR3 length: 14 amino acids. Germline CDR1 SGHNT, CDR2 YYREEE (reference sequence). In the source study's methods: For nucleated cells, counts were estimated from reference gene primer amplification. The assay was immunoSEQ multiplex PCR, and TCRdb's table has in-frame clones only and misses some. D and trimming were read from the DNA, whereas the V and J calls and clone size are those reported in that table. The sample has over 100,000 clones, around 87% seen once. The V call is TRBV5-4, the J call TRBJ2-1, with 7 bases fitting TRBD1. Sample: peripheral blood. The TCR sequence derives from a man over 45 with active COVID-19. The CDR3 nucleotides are TGTGCCAGCAGCTCCCGGGACAGACTCAATGAGCAGTTCTTC. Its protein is CASSSRDRLNEQFF.